This TCR beta chain was found in a study of Tregs in tolerant kidney transplant recipients. Across the study: The nonmyeloablative bone marrow transplants came from related graft donors, with transient mixed chimerism. Study-wide results and limits: In tolerant patients, donor-specific Tregs outgrew total Tregs, suggesting antigen-driven expansion.

Thawed PBMCs were rested overnight at 37°C with 150 to 200 IU/ml IL-2 before regulatory T cell sorting. Of note for this clone: Antigen specificity is unknown.

Sequenced by immunoSEQ multiplex PCR; TCRdb stores in-frame clones only, minus some. This sample has 55,000 to 80,000 clones, with less than 98% found just once. This specimen was Tregs from blood, taken before the transplant. The receptor comes from a human donor who received a combined kidney and bone marrow transplant.

This CDR3 reads CASSWRGVNTEAFF. Written as DNA, the CDR3 is TGTGCCAGCAGTTGGCGCGGGGTGAACACTGAAGCTTTCTTT. This chain uses TRBV27 with TRBJ1-1; D remains unclear. V lost 4 bases, J lost 0 bases, and 9 bases lay in between. The CDR3 spans 14 residues. In germline, CDR1 is MNHEY, CDR2 SMNVEV (reference sequence).